This entry lists 32 T cell receptor beta chains sequenced from one sample in a study of monozygotic twins with inflammatory bowel disease. TCRdb re-called the 5' RACE reads and shows each CDR3 protein once, DNA omitted. This sample's table reports about 330,000 distinct CDR3 sequences. Sequences were obtained from blood. These receptor sequences come from a human donor with ulcerative colitis or Crohn's disease, or a healthy co-twin of an affected twin (not recorded which).

The V call is TRBV7-2, the J call TRBJ2-3. The CDR3 consists of 15 residues. Germline CDR1 SGHTA, CDR2 FQGNSA. CDR3 protein: CASSSIKTSTDTQYF.

The chain's CDR3 is CASSLGQGGRNQPQHF. The chain joins TRBV5-1 to TRBJ1-5. This CDR3 has 16 amino acids. Germline CDR1 SGHRS, CDR2 YFSETQ.

This sequence joins TRBV29-1 and TRBJ2-1; TCRdb picks TRBD1, but there is no DNA to check that call. CDR3 length: 14 amino acids. Germline-derived CDR1 and CDR2 are SQVTM and ANQGSEA. CDR3 sequence: CSGRGTANYNEQFF.

The CDR3 region is CASRGAQETQYF. The chain recombines TRBV5-1 with TRBJ2-5; checking the TCRdb D call of TRBD1 is not possible without DNA. This CDR3 region has 12 residues. CDR1 SGHRS and CDR2 YFSETQ come from the germline V gene.

This sequence joins TRBV28 and TRBJ2-7. Germline CDR1 reads MDHEN; CDR2 reads SYDVKM. The CDR3 extends over 13 amino acids. The CDR3 loop is CASSLDSAYEQYF.

V usage is TRBV7-9 and J usage is TRBJ1-1; absent DNA, TCRdb's TRBD1 call cannot be checked. Germline CDR1 is SEHNR and CDR2 is FQNEAQ (reference sequence). The CDR3 is 15 amino acids. The CDR3 here is CASSLAGQENTEAFF.

The chain combines TRBV7-8 with TRBJ1-6; TCRdb picks TRBD1, but there is no DNA to check that call. The CDR3 is 15 amino acids. Germline V lookup: CDR1 SGHVS, CDR2 FQNEAQ. CDR3 sequence: CASSLRDRGDSPLHF.

V gene TRBV5-1 combines with J gene TRBJ2-5; there is no DNA to check the TCRdb D call of TRBD2. Germline loops: CDR1 SGHRS, CDR2 YFSETQ. CDR3 size: 15 residues. The CDR3 spells CASSLGGRSGETQYF.

V gene TRBV28 combines with J gene TRBJ2-2; the TRBD1 assignment by TCRdb is unverifiable without DNA. The germline gives CDR1 MDHEN, CDR2 SYDVKM. This CDR3 is built from 16 residues. CDR3 sequence: CASSPTGGWGTGELFF.

This sequence joins TRBV2 and TRBJ1-1; TCRdb indicates TRBD1, and absent DNA this call remains unverified. The length of the CDR3 is 15 residues. Germline V gene data show CDR1 as SNHLY and CDR2 as FYNNEI. The CDR3 sequence is CASSVPGVPNTEAFF.

The CDR3 sequence: CASSLARASNQPQHF. The chain carries TRBV7-2 and TRBJ1-5; the D gene TCRdb calls, TRBD1, cannot be checked with no DNA. The length of the CDR3 is 15 residues. Germline lookup yields CDR1 SGHTA and CDR2 FQGNSA.

The chain uses TRBV14 and TRBJ1-2; the TRBD1 assignment by TCRdb is unverifiable without DNA. CDR3 size: 14 residues. Per the germline V gene, CDR1 is SGHDN and CDR2 is FVKESK. The chain's CDR3 is CASSQETGPYGYTF.

The chain links TRBV18 to TRBJ2-1; TCRdb lists TRBD1, though no DNA is available to test this call. Germline CDR1 is KGHSH and CDR2 is LQKENI. There are 13 residues in the CDR3. CDR3 loop: CASAGTGVNEQFF.

The V and J genes are TRBV3-1 and TRBJ1-5. Per the germline V gene, CDR1 is LGHDT and CDR2 is YNNKEL (reference sequence). This CDR3 is 15 amino acids long. CDR3 protein: CASSQDASSNQPQHF.

The chain has TRBV4-1 and TRBJ2-5. The CDR3 runs to 16 residues. Germline assignment: CDR1 MGHRA and CDR2 YSYEKL. CDR3 in amino acids: CASSQVISIILETQYF.

The genes are TRBV7-2 and TRBJ2-3; TCRdb's D call of TRBD1 is untestable without DNA. The CDR3 loop spans 19 amino acids. The germline V gene has CDR1 SGHTA and CDR2 FQGNSA. CDR3: CASSFTRFRGGGGTDTQYF.

V usage is TRBV4-1 and J usage is TRBJ2-7; TCRdb gives TRBD2 as the D gene, but with no DNA this cannot be confirmed. The CDR3 is 15 residues long. Per the germline V gene, CDR1 is MGHRA and CDR2 is YSYEKL. The CDR3 spells CASSLQAGMVSEQYF.

V and J are TRBV4-1 and TRBJ1-2; TCRdb reports TRBD1, a call that lacks DNA to check it against. The germline V gene encodes CDR1 MGHRA and CDR2 YSYEKL. CDR3 length: 14 amino acids. This CDR3 reads CASSQDSPWAGYTF.

J is TRBJ2-1 and V is TRBV7-9; TCRdb returns TRBD1, unconfirmable since there is no DNA. The CDR3 length is 15 residues. Germline V gene lookup returns CDR1 SEHNR and CDR2 FQNEAQ (reference sequence). Here the CDR3 reads CASSSAGTGDHEQFF.

The chain has TRBV20-1 and TRBJ2-7; TCRdb's D call, TRBD1, is unchecked because there is no DNA. This CDR3 is built from 13 residues. Germline-derived CDR1 and CDR2 are DFQATT and SNEGSKA (reference sequence). The CDR3 reads CSAKQGYIYEQYF.

The rearrangement joins TRBV19 to TRBJ2-7; as DNA is missing, the TRBD1 call by TCRdb cannot be tested. Germline CDR1 and CDR2: LNHDA and SQIVND (reference sequence). CDR3 length equals 13 residues. The CDR3 is CASSFTGYEEQYF.

The V gene is TRBV12-3 or TRBV12-4, the J gene TRBJ2-3; as DNA is missing, the TRBD2 call by TCRdb cannot be tested. The CDR3 is made up of 17 amino acids. This CDR3 is CASSLDQGSWREDTQYF.

This sequence joins TRBV29-1 and TRBJ2-5. This CDR3 has 11 amino acids. Germline V gene sequence: CDR1 SQVTM, CDR2 ANQGSEA. The CDR3 reads CSADNWETQYF. Full variable domain (outside the CDR3, taken from reference TRBV29-1 and TRBJ2-5): SAVISQKPSRDICQRGTSLTIQCQVDSQVTMMFWYRQQPGQSLTLIATANQGSEATYESGFVIDKFPISRPNLTFSTLTVSNMSPEDSSIYLCSADNWETQYFGPGTRLLVL.

The chain uses TRBV7-2 and TRBJ2-3; TCRdb selects TRBD2, and the lack of DNA leaves this call unchecked. Looked up from germline, CDR1 is SGHTA and CDR2 is FQGNSA. CDR3 length: 17 amino acids. CDR3 region: CASSLVSGGGNTDTQYF.

The chain carries TRBV7-3 and TRBJ2-1; TCRdb names TRBD2, which stays unverified in the absence of DNA. This CDR3 comprises 16 residues. In germline, CDR1 is SGHTA, CDR2 FQGTGA. The chain's CDR3 is CASSPPPQRGYNEQFF.

This sequence joins TRBV5-1 and TRBJ2-1; no DNA is available, so the TRBD1 call from TCRdb remains unchecked. The CDR3 is made up of 13 amino acids. Germline assignment: CDR1 SGHRS and CDR2 YFSETQ. The CDR3 here is CASSFTGEGEQFF.

This chain connects TRBV15 to TRBJ2-3; checking the TCRdb D call of TRBD2 is not possible without DNA. The length of the CDR3 is 17 residues. The V gene's germline CDR1 is LNHNV and CDR2 YYDKDF (reference sequence). CDR3 residues: CATSREASGSSTDTQYF.

The V call is TRBV28, the J call TRBJ2-5; TCRdb's assignment of TRBD1 cannot be checked, as there is no DNA. CDR1 is MDHEN, CDR2 SYDVKM, per germline. There are 16 residues in the CDR3. CDR3 protein: CASSPPWAVLEETQYF.

The rearrangement uses TRBV15 and TRBJ2-7. From germline, CDR1 is LNHNV and CDR2 YYDKDF (reference sequence). The CDR3 consists of 13 residues. CDR3 in amino acids: CATSSDFNYEQYF.

The chain has TRBV7-7 and TRBJ2-3; TCRdb's D call of TRBD1 is untestable without DNA. Germline V gene data show CDR1 as SSHAT and CDR2 as FNYEAQ (reference sequence). The CDR3 length is 15 residues. The CDR3 reads CASSLGQSYTDTQYF.

The genes are TRBV20-1 and TRBJ2-3; lacking DNA, the TRBD2 call made by TCRdb goes unchecked. Germline V gene data show CDR1 as DFQATT and CDR2 as SNEGSKA (reference sequence). The CDR3 extends over 18 amino acids. This CDR3 reads CSARFPTGRTYRTDTQYF.

The chain links TRBV7-2 to TRBJ2-7; the TRBD1 assignment by TCRdb is unverifiable without DNA. The CDR3 loop spans 15 amino acids. Germline V gene data show CDR1 as SGHTA and CDR2 as FQGNSA. The CDR3 is CASSPQPGTADEQYF.